The 16 T cell receptor beta chains below were found in one sample sequenced in a study of blood T cells in healthy people across ages. The authors ran a second PCR of roughly 6 to 11 cycles using a sample-barcoded 5' primer and a J-beta primer mix. TCRdb reanalysed the 5' RACE reads using MiXCR and keeps one entry per CDR3 protein. Found here are 720,000 or so distinct CDR3 sequences, less than 45% of them singletons; the top ten hold about 30%. The sample consisted of blood. These receptors all stem from an older man in good health.

The genes are TRBV4-2 and TRBJ2-5, with D possibly being TRBD2 (7 bases). The J call is doubtful: the DNA matches TRBJ2-7 better. This CDR3 comprises 16 residues. Germline lookup yields CDR1 LGHNA and CDR2 YNFKEQ. The CDR3 loop reads CASSQGAGTILDEQYF. As DNA, the CDR3 is TGTGCCAGCAGCCAGGGGGCCGGGACTATACTTGACGAGCAGTACTTC.

In this sample, this clonotype turned up many times. This chain links TRBV19 with TRBJ2-5; D remains unclear. CDR1 and CDR2 from the germline V gene are LNHDA and SQIVND (reference sequence). Trimming left V 9 bases short and J 5 bases short, with 13 bases between. The CDR3 covers 12 residues. CDR3 in DNA: TGTGCCAGCCGGCAGGTAGGGGAGACCCAGTACTTC. This codes for CASRQVGETQYF. The whole variable domain, filled in from reference TRBV19 and TRBJ2-5, reads DGGITQSPKYLFRKEGQNVTLSCEQNLNHDAMYWYRQDPGQGLRLIYYSQIVNDFQKGDIAEGYSVSREKKESFPLTVTSAQKNPTAFYLCASRQVGETQYFGPGTRLLVL.

The rearrangement joins TRBV12-3 or TRBV12-4 to TRBJ2-1; 13 bases align to TRBD2. J lost 6 bases, V lost 0 bases, and 5 bases had no gene match. CDR3 length: 17 amino acids. CDR3 DNA: TGTGCCAGCAGTTTAGCGAGGGGGACTAGCGGGATCAATGAGCAGTTCTTC. Its translation: CASSLARGTSGINEQFF.

The sample holds a few counts of this clonotype. The chain links TRBV7-9 to TRBJ1-2; 12 nucleotides line up with TRBD1. The V segment lost 5 bases and the J segment 4 bases; nucleotides outside the gene matches: 5. This CDR3 spans 15 amino acids. The germline CDR1 and CDR2 sequences are SEHNR and FQNEAQ (reference sequence). Here the CDR3 reads CASSPPGQGAYGYTF. The CDR3 bases are TGTGCCAGCAGCCCACCGGGACAGGGGGCCTATGGCTACACCTTC.

The genes are TRBV29-1 and TRBJ1-2; TRBD1 aligns across 7 bases. The V and J ends lost 4 bases and 2 bases, in that order; junction bases with no gene match: 7. This CDR3 is 14 amino acids long. The germline V gene has CDR1 SQVTM and CDR2 ANQGSEA. The chain's CDR3 is CSVAARGGNYGYTF. The CDR3 DNA reads as TGCAGCGTTGCCGCCAGGGGGGGAAACTATGGCTACACCTTC. The whole variable domain, filled in from reference TRBV29-1 and TRBJ1-2, reads SAVISQKPSRDICQRGTSLTIQCQVDSQVTMMFWYRQQPGQSLTLIATANQGSEATYESGFVIDKFPISRPNLTFSTLTVSNMSPEDSSIYLCSVAARGGNYGYTFGSGTRLTVV.

This clonotype appeared a single time. The chain combines TRBV7-9 with TRBJ2-3, with 10 bases that match TRBD2. Trimming took 0 bases from V and 2 from J; bases not matched to a gene: 8. CDR3 length equals 18 residues. The germline V gene encodes CDR1 SEHNR and CDR2 FQNEAQ (reference sequence). CDR3 nucleotides: TGTGCCAGCAGCTTAGCGGAGGGACTAGCGCTAAACACAGATACGCAGTATTTT. Protein sequence: CASSLAEGLALNTDTQYF. The full variable domain, completed using reference TRBV7-9 and TRBJ2-3, is DTGVSQNPRHKITKRGQNVTFRCDPISEHNRLYWYRQTLGQGPEFLTYFQNEAQLEKSRLLSDRFSAERPKGSFSTLEIQRTEQGDSAMYLCASSLAEGLALNTDTQYFGPGTRLTVL.

J is TRBJ2-1 and V is TRBV7-9, with 10 bases aligning to TRBD2. This CDR3 contains 16 residues. J lost 6 bases, V lost 5 bases, and 10 bases had no gene match. Germline-derived CDR1 and CDR2 are SEHNR and FQNEAQ (reference sequence). The CDR3 nucleotides read TGTGCCAGCAGCCCCCCGGGACTAGCGACTGCCAATGAGCAGTTCTTC. This codes for CASSPPGLATANEQFF. Combining the CDR3 with reference TRBV7-9 and TRBJ2-1 gives the whole variable domain DTGVSQNPRHKITKRGQNVTFRCDPISEHNRLYWYRQTLGQGPEFLTYFQNEAQLEKSRLLSDRFSAERPKGSFSTLEIQRTEQGDSAMYLCASSPPGLATANEQFFGPGTRLTVL.

As for this clonotype: This could be a read error, since a much larger clone is one nucleotide away. The chain has TRBV6-2 or TRBV6-3 and TRBJ2-5; D is possibly TRBD1 (6 bases). V lost 5 bases and J 11 bases, leaving 18 bases between the germline ends. The CDR3 has 13 amino acids. The germline gives CDR1 MNHEY, CDR2 SVGEGT. The CDR3 DNA reads as TGTGCCAGCAGTAAAATACAGGGCCATGAGCAGTACTTC. Translated, it gives CASSKIQGHEQYF.

This clonotype was counted once. The rearrangement joins TRBV7-2 to TRBJ2-7, with a possible D match to TRBD1 (5 bases). Trimming stripped 1 base from V and 1 base from J, with 11 bases between. This CDR3 comprises 15 residues. Germline V gene sequence: CDR1 SGHTA, CDR2 FQGNSA. CDR3 coding DNA: TGTGCCAGCAGCTTAGAAGGGGCGCGTTCCTACGAGCAGTACTTC. The encoded protein is CASSLEGARSYEQYF.

This clonotype was seen a few times. The rearrangement joins TRBV20-1 to TRBJ2-3; TRBD1 might be the D (6 bases). The CDR3 has 15 residues. Germline V gene data show CDR1 as DFQATT and CDR2 as SNEGSKA (reference sequence). V lost 1 base to trimming and J lost 0 bases, with 11 bases between them. The CDR3 loop reads CSARGGQGSTDTQYF. In nucleotides, the CDR3 is TGCAGTGCTAGAGGGGGGCAGGGTAGCACAGATACGCAGTATTTT.

The gene calls are TRBV28 and TRBJ1-1; D is unclear. The germline gives CDR1 MDHEN, CDR2 SYDVKM. Trimming left V 6 bases short and J 4 bases short, with 18 bases between. The CDR3 totals 15 residues. CDR3 in amino acids: CASSLPESRGTEAFF. For the CDR3, the DNA is TGTGCCAGCAGCCTCCCCGAGTCCCGGGGCACTGAAGCTTTCTTT.

Concerning this clonotype: A much more abundant neighbour one base away suggests this may be a read error. V is TRBV7-8 and J is TRBJ2-3; D is unresolved. V shed 5 bases and J shed 5 bases, with 14 bases lying between them. From germline, CDR1 is SGHVS and CDR2 FQNEAQ. The CDR3 consists of 14 residues. This chain's CDR3 is CASSVVTKEDTQYF. CDR3 coding DNA: TGTGCCAGCAGCGTAGTCACGAAAGAAGATACGCAGTATTTT.

In this sample, this clonotype turned up a few times. The V call is TRBV6-2 or TRBV6-3, the J call TRBJ2-7, with D possibly called TRBD1 or TRBD2 (5 bases each). The end of the DNA aligns better with TRBJ2-5, so the J call may be wrong. This CDR3 is 14 amino acids long. Germline CDR1 is MNHEY and CDR2 is SVGEGT. DNA of the CDR3: TGTGCCAGCAGTTACCCGTCCCGGGGCGAGACCCAGTACTTC. It yields the protein CASSYPSRGETQYF.

The chain carries TRBV9 and TRBJ2-7, with 7 bases fitting TRBD2. The J call may be incorrect, as the DNA end agrees better with TRBJ2-5. Germline-derived CDR1 and CDR2 are SGDLS and YYNGEE. The length of the CDR3 is 14 residues. CDR3 DNA: TGTGCCAGCAGTGGCAAGCGGGAACAAGAGACCCAGTACTTC. Its translation: CASSGKREQETQYF.

The chain recombines TRBV2 with TRBJ1-5; 8 nucleotides agree with TRBD1. This CDR3 comprises 16 residues. V gave up 1 base and J gave up 7 bases; unmatched junction bases: 9. Germline loops: CDR1 SNHLY, CDR2 FYNNEI. CDR3 DNA sequence: TGTGCCAGCAGTGAAGAGGAGACAGGGGAAGGACAGCCCCAGCATTTT. This encodes CASSEEETGEGQPQHF.

There are a few counts of this clonotype. The rearrangement links TRBV20-1 to TRBJ2-7; tentatively, D is TRBD2 (5 bases). This CDR3 comprises 14 residues. CDR1 and CDR2 (germline): DFQATT, SNEGSKA (reference sequence). V was trimmed by 1 base and J by 6 bases, leaving 16 bases between them. The CDR3 loop is CSARASSSLSEQYF. The CDR3 DNA sequence: TGCAGTGCTAGAGCGTCTAGCTCCCTTTCCGAGCAGTACTTC.